The 27 T cell receptor beta chains reported below all come from one sample, sequenced in a study of post-analysis software for immune sequencing data. General observations from the study: Elevated frequency relative to controls characterized four or five TRBV segments in patients, TRBV5-6, TRBV5-1 and TRBV20-1 among them.

Libraries were made from TCR beta cDNA, and they carried unique molecular identifiers. Each CDR3 protein is one row after TCRdb ran MiXCR on the PCR reads. Of approximately 770,000 distinct CDR3 sequences listed, under 60% were seen once; the top ten hold over 4.5%. Their cognate antigens are unknown. Sequencing was carried out using blood. The receptors derive from a girl under 18 with multiple sclerosis.

The rearrangement joins TRBV5-1 to TRBJ2-1, with D maybe TRBD1 (6 bases). With 4 bases removed from V and 3 bases from J, the gap between germline ends came to 14 bases. CDR1 SGHRS and CDR2 YFSETQ come from the germline V gene. CDR3 length: 15 amino acids. In nucleotides, the CDR3 is TGCGCCAGCAGCAACCGGGACAACGGCTACAATGAGCAGTTCTTC. This sequence encodes CASSNRDNGYNEQFF. Full variable domain (rest looked up from reference TRBV5-1 and TRBJ2-1): KAGVTQTPRYLIKTRGQQVTLSCSPISGHRSVSWYQQTPGQGLQFLFEYFSETQRNKGNFPGRFSGRQFSNSRSEMNVSTLELGDSALYLCASSNRDNGYNEQFFGPGTRLTVL.

There are a few counts of this clonotype. The J gene is TRBJ2-4, the V gene TRBV3-1, with a weak D call TRBD2 (5 bases). CDR1 is LGHDT and CDR2 is YNNKEL in the germline V gene (reference sequence). V lost 3 bases and J lost 1, with 19 bases in between. The CDR3 consists of 18 residues. The CDR3 DNA reads TGTGCCAGCAGCCAGCAGACACCACGACTAAGCGCCAAAAACATTCAGTACTTC. Translation gives CASSQQTPRLSAKNIQYF.

This clonotype has at least ten counts. The rearrangement uses TRBV4-2 and TRBJ2-7; 14 bases agree with TRBD2. The CDR3 extends over 15 amino acids. The V gene's germline CDR1 is LGHNA and CDR2 YNFKEQ. Trimming cost V 4 bases and J 5 bases; bases outside gene matches: 4. The CDR3: CASSPRLAGGDEQYF. The CDR3 nucleotides read TGTGCCAGCAGCCCCCGACTAGCGGGAGGGGACGAGCAGTACTTC.

This clonotype came up a few times. The V and J genes are TRBV6-5 and TRBJ2-7; 7 bases fit TRBD1. This CDR3 is 14 amino acids long. J lost 3 bases, V lost 9 bases, and 11 bases had no gene match. Germline V CDR1 and CDR2: MNHEY, SVGAGI. The CDR3 region is CASRSGTEGYEQYF. The CDR3 nucleotides read TGTGCCAGTCGATCCGGGACAGAGGGCTACGAGCAGTACTTC.

The chain recombines TRBV9 with TRBJ2-1, with D possibly TRBD1 on 6 matching bases. The CDR3 contains 16 residues. Per germline, CDR1 SGDLS and CDR2 YYNGEE. The germline V and J ends were trimmed by 3 bases and 5 bases, with 18 bases remaining between them. DNA of the CDR3: TGTGCCAGCAGCGCCTGGGGGCGACCGAACAACAATGAGCAGTTCTTC. This codes for CASSAWGRPNNNEQFF.

CDR3 residues: CSAEAGSLQFF. The CDR3, as DNA: TGCAGTGCTGAGGCCGGGAGCCTGCAGTTCTTC. This sequence joins TRBV20-1 and TRBJ2-1, with D tentatively TRBD2 (6 bases). Germline CDR1 and CDR2: DFQATT and SNEGSKA (reference sequence). V was pared by 5 bases and J by 12 bases, with 14 bases between. The CDR3 is made up of 11 amino acids.

The rearrangement joins TRBV20-1 to TRBJ2-5; 9 bases are shared with TRBD2. CDR3 length: 15 residues. The V segment lost 3 bases and the J segment 3 bases; nucleotides outside the gene matches: 8. Germline V lookup: CDR1 DFQATT, CDR2 SNEGSKA (reference sequence). The CDR3 region is CSARSLAGLKETQYF. In DNA form, the CDR3 reads TGCAGTGCTAGGTCCCTAGCGGGGTTGAAAGAGACCCAGTACTTC.

The rearrangement joins TRBV10-3 to TRBJ2-5; TRBD1 or TRBD2 may be the D gene (5 bases each). Trimming left V 8 bases short and J 5 bases short, with 24 bases between. The CDR3 consists of 16 residues. The V gene's germline CDR1 is ENHRY and CDR2 SYGVKD. CDR3: CAIFPESGTAPETQYF. The CDR3, as DNA: TGTGCCATCTTTCCCGAGTCCGGGACGGCTCCCGAGACCCAGTACTTC.

The chain combines TRBV20-1 with TRBJ1-1; D unclear. CDR3 length: 15 residues. Germline loops: CDR1 DFQATT, CDR2 SNEGSKA (reference sequence). V lost 1 base to trimming and J lost 6 bases, with 18 bases between them. This chain's CDR3 is CSARGSRRNGPEAFF. CDR3 nucleotide sequence: TGCAGTGCTAGAGGGAGCAGAAGAAACGGACCTGAAGCTTTCTTT.

The CDR3 loop is CSARDRGQDTEAFF. The CDR3 bases are TGCAGTGCTAGAGACAGGGGGCAAGACACTGAAGCTTTCTTT. This chain links TRBV20-1 with TRBJ1-1; 8 nucleotides align to TRBD1. V lost 0 bases to trimming and J lost 3 bases; unmatched junction nucleotides: 3. CDR3 size: 14 residues. From germline, CDR1 is DFQATT and CDR2 SNEGSKA (reference sequence).

CDR3 nucleotides: TGTGCCAGCACCGACCATGTGGCCCAGTACTTC. It encodes CASTDHVAQYF. The V and J genes are TRBV28 and TRBJ2-5, with unresolved D. CDR3 length: 11 residues. Germline V gene lookup returns CDR1 MDHEN and CDR2 SYDVKM. Trimming took off 7 bases at V and 9 bases at J, with 12 bases between the two ends. The whole variable domain, remainder taken from reference TRBV28 and TRBJ2-5, is DVKVTQSSRYLVKRTGEKVFLECVQDMDHENMFWYRQDPGLGLRLIYFSYDVKMKEKGDIPEGYSVSREKKERFSLILESASTNQTSMYLCASTDHVAQYFGPGTRLLVL.

This clonotype was seen a single time. The junction differs from germline at one of its ends, possibly a read error. The chain is built from TRBV14 and TRBJ2-7; D gene uncertain. The CDR3 runs 15 residues. The germline CDR1 and CDR2 sequences are SGHDN and FVKESK. CDR3 DNA: TGTGCCGGCAGCCAAGAAAGGGCCAGATACTACGAGCAGTACTTC. Protein: CAGSQERARYYEQYF.

This clonotype was counted between two and nine times. The V and J genes are TRBV7-2 and TRBJ2-5; TRBD2 matches 12 bases. Trimming took 5 bases from V and 11 from J; bases not matched to a gene: 3. Germline V gene lookup returns CDR1 SGHTA and CDR2 FQGNSA. This CDR3 has 12 amino acids. The CDR3 region has the DNA TGTGCCAGCAGCCGACTAGCGGGGGAGCAGTACTTC. As protein: CASSRLAGEQYF.

The sample holds a few counts of this clonotype. The rearrangement joins TRBV12-3 or TRBV12-4 to TRBJ2-7; 8 bases match TRBD2. The CDR3 consists of 14 residues. The V and J ends lost 6 bases and 3 bases, in that order; junction bases with no gene match: 7. The CDR3, as DNA: TGTGCCAGCAGCGGGAGGCTAGCGGGCTACGAGCAGTACTTC. This encodes CASSGRLAGYEQYF.

The rearrangement uses TRBV12-3 or TRBV12-4 and TRBJ2-5; the D call may be TRBD1 or TRBD2 (5 bases each). V was cut by 2 bases and J by 5 bases, with 12 bases left in between. There are 14 residues in the CDR3. The CDR3 DNA is TGTGCCAGCAGTTTATCTGGGTGGGGGGAGACCCAGTACTTC. Amino acid sequence: CASSLSGWGETQYF.

This clonotype has just a few counts. The chain combines TRBV29-1 with TRBJ2-1; the match to TRBD1 covers 7 bases. With V trimmed by 6 bases and J by 4 bases, 6 bases remained unmatched. This CDR3 spans 13 amino acids. Germline V gene sequence: CDR1 SQVTM, CDR2 ANQGSEA. CDR3 in amino acids: CSVQTGSYNEQFF. The CDR3 region has the DNA TGCAGCGTCCAGACAGGGTCTTACAATGAGCAGTTCTTC.

This clonotype was picked up a small number of times. The chain combines TRBV7-2 with TRBJ2-1; perhaps TRBD2 as D (5 bases). Germline CDR1 SGHTA, CDR2 FQGNSA. Trimming stripped 4 bases from V and 9 bases from J, with 22 bases between. The CDR3 totals 16 residues. The CDR3 protein is CASSWGPGLDFGEQFF. The CDR3 DNA sequence: TGTGCCAGCAGCTGGGGTCCCGGACTCGACTTCGGTGAGCAGTTCTTC.

This clonotype has only a few counts. The chain links TRBV7-2 to TRBJ2-4; D ambiguous. Trimming took 0 bases from V and 0 from J, leaving 9 bases between them. This CDR3 spans 16 amino acids. CDR1 and CDR2 (germline): SGHTA, FQGNSA. The CDR3 sequence: CASSLAVALAKNIQYF. The CDR3 nucleotides read TGTGCCAGCAGCTTAGCTGTTGCCCTAGCCAAAAACATTCAGTACTTC.

This clonotype appeared a few times. V usage is TRBV29-1 and J usage is TRBJ1-1; unclear D gene. This CDR3 is built from 13 residues. Germline CDR1 SQVTM, CDR2 ANQGSEA. Trimming stripped 4 bases from V and 6 bases from J, with 15 bases between. DNA for the CDR3: TGCAGCGTTGTGGCGCCATATAACTCTGAAGCTTTCTTT. This translates into CSVVAPYNSEAFF.

The chain has TRBV6-4 and TRBJ2-3, with a weak D call TRBD2 (5 bases). V was cut by 5 bases and J by 2 bases, with 14 bases left in between. CDR3 length: 15 amino acids. Germline V gives CDR1 MRHNA, CDR2 SNTAGT. The CDR3 nucleotides read TGTGCCAGCAGTCCTACTAGAGAGTACACAGATACGCAGTATTTT. Amino acid sequence: CASSPTREYTDTQYF.

The J gene is TRBJ2-1, the V gene TRBV6-5, with TRBD2 matching over 7 bases. The V and J ends lost 6 bases and 6 bases, in that order; junction bases with no gene match: 11. Germline V CDR1 and CDR2: MNHEY, SVGAGI. The CDR3 has 15 amino acids. CDR3 amino acids: CASSSYRTSVNEQFF. CDR3 coding DNA: TGTGCCAGCAGCTCCTACCGAACTAGCGTCAATGAGCAGTTCTTC.

The genes are TRBV4-1 and TRBJ2-5, with 7 positions matching TRBD2. Trimming took 3 bases from V and 4 from J; bases not matched to a gene: 17. This CDR3 comprises 18 residues. The germline gives CDR1 MGHRA, CDR2 YSYEKL. Written as DNA, the CDR3 is TGCGCCAGCAGCCAGGGGGTGAGCGGGAACGCAAAGGGAGAGACCCAGTACTTC. This translates into CASSQGVSGNAKGETQYF.

This clonotype was seen at least ten times. The V and J genes are TRBV7-3 and TRBJ1-2, with TRBD1 as a possible D gene (5 bases). CDR1 SGHTA and CDR2 FQGTGA come from the germline V gene. The V end was cut by 1 base, the J end by 4 bases, with 10 bases between. The CDR3 has 14 residues. The CDR3 DNA reads TGTGCCAGCAGCTTAATGGGACCAGGCTATGGCTACACCTTC. As protein: CASSLMGPGYGYTF.

The genes are TRBV12-3 or TRBV12-4 and TRBJ2-1, with 14 positions matching TRBD2. Unmatched junction bases numbered 7, after V lost 5 bases and J lost 7 bases. The CDR3 covers 16 residues. The CDR3 here is CASSPGTSGSVNEQFF. CDR3 nucleotide sequence: TGTGCCAGCAGTCCCGGGACTAGCGGGAGTGTAAATGAGCAGTTCTTC.

The rearrangement joins TRBV28 to TRBJ2-7; 12 bases line up with TRBD2. Per the germline V gene, CDR1 is MDHEN and CDR2 is SYDVKM. Germline trimming cut 4 bases from V and 3 bases from J; bases unmatched to any gene: 7. This CDR3 is built from 16 residues. The CDR3 is CASSSTTSGSLYEQYF. The CDR3 DNA reads TGTGCCAGCAGTTCCACGACTAGCGGGAGTCTCTACGAGCAGTACTTC.

The chain couples TRBV10-3 to TRBJ1-5, with no clear D. This CDR3 is built from 13 residues. Germline V gives CDR1 ENHRY, CDR2 SYGVKD. Trimming took 2 bases from V and 4 from J, leaving 6 bases between them. The CDR3 sequence is CAISETGNQPQHF. The CDR3 DNA sequence: TGTGCCATCAGTGAGACCGGGAATCAGCCCCAGCATTTT.

The V and J genes are TRBV29-1 and TRBJ2-3; 7 nucleotides line up with TRBD1. The CDR3 is 14 residues long. V gave up 7 bases and J gave up 1 base; unmatched junction bases: 8. Germline CDR1 and CDR2: SQVTM and ANQGSEA. CDR3 region: CSADRELGTDTQYF. The CDR3 DNA follows: TGCAGCGCCGACAGGGAACTGGGCACAGATACGCAGTATTTT.